This T cell receptor (beta chain) was found in a study of cytomegalovirus exposure and HLA in healthy donors. Findings of the study overall: Prior analysis indicated that the majority of TCR beta V segments exhibited productivity approximately 87% or approximately 30% of the time. It was taken for granted in presence/absence analyses that sequencing depth across donors was roughly uniform. TCR sequences were mostly rare, though some public TCRs occurred in many donors.

Primers: 60 Vbeta forward and 13 Jbeta reverse. Method: immunoSEQ multiplex PCR; TCRdb's copy keeps in-frame clones and lacks some. This sample yields around 250,000 clones, of which approximately 81% are seen a single time; about 7.3% belongs to the top ten. Regarding this clone: Its antigen is not known.

V trimming: 10 bases; J trimming: 2 bases; junction bases outside the gene matches: 5. Germline values: CDR1 LNHDA, CDR2 SQIVND (reference sequence). The CDR3 extends over 13 amino acids. Source material: PBMCs. This clonotype originated in a woman aged 55-75 years in good health and CMV-seropositive. The chain couples TRBV19 to TRBJ1-5; the match to TRBD1 covers 7 bases. CDR3 in amino acids: CATWDRGNQPQHF. Here the CDR3 DNA reads TGTGCCACCTGGGACAGAGGCAATCAGCCCCAGCATTTT.